This record concerns one T cell receptor beta chain sequence. V lost 5 bases and J lost 3; bases outside the gene matches: 2. The CDR3 has 13 residues. The V gene's germline CDR1 is SNHLY and CDR2 FYNNEI. TCRdb keeps only in-frame clones here, not all; method: immunoSEQ multiplex PCR. The sample gives fewer than 80,000 clones, 90% to 95% of which show up once; about 0.31% is in the top ten. This record comes from a study of T cell changes during pregnancy in multiple sclerosis. The sequenced sample was CD4+ T cells from peripheral blood mononuclear cells, obtained in the third trimester of pregnancy. This sequence originates from a female donor in good health, enrolled as a control in a pregnancy study. The gene calls are TRBV2 and TRBJ2-5; 8 nucleotides match TRBD2. CDR3 bases: TGTGCCAGCAGTAGACTAGCGAAAGAGACCCAGTACTTC. This encodes CASSRLAKETQYF.